Listed here are 27 T cell receptor beta chains from one sample, sequenced in a study of blood T cell repertoires in COVID-19 (dated by TCRdb to the early 2020s). Receptor libraries were prepared by the immunoSEQ multiplex PCR assay. TCRdb took over this immuneACCESS table, retaining in-frame rearrangements with V and J assigned. Such tables are incomplete; in checked studies, under half of the missing clones stem from an unresolved V gene, and the remainder is unexplained. The sample table records about 280,000 clones; roughly 85% of these occur just once. Of the sample, 4.5% to 6% is held by the ten largest clones. Sequenced input: peripheral blood. These receptors all come from a man aged 50 to 59 with active or convalescent COVID-19.

This chain uses TRBV6-2 or TRBV6-3 with TRBJ2-7; D perhaps matches TRBD2 (6 bases). Germline CDR1 and CDR2: MNHEY and SVGEGT. V lost 6 bases and J lost 4, with 13 bases in between. This CDR3 spans 13 amino acids. The CDR3, as DNA: TGTGCCAGCAGCACGGGAGAGGGGTACGAGCAGTACTTC. Amino acid sequence: CASSTGEGYEQYF.

The chain employs TRBV7-2 and TRBJ2-5, with 8 bases aligning to TRBD2. Germline CDR1 and CDR2: SGHTA and FQGNSA. The CDR3 is 15 residues long. Losses at the gene ends were 5 bases for V and 4 bases for J; bases not matched to a gene: 9. The CDR3 reads CASSLSGTRGETQYF. The CDR3 coding sequence is TGTGCCAGCAGCCTTTCCGGGACTAGAGGAGAGACCCAGTACTTC.

V is TRBV4-2 and J is TRBJ2-5; 11 nucleotides line up with TRBD2. V gave up 1 base and J gave up 5 bases; unmatched junction bases: 3. Germline CDR1 reads LGHNA; CDR2 reads YNFKEQ. CDR3 size: 15 residues. This CDR3 is CASSQVAGGRETQYF. The DNA of the CDR3 is TGTGCCAGCAGCCAAGTAGCGGGAGGGAGGGAGACCCAGTACTTC.

The V and J genes are TRBV3-1 (or the pseudogene TRBV3-2) and TRBJ2-5; 11 bases fit TRBD2. This CDR3 comprises 17 residues. V shed 1 base, J shed 4 bases, and the junction held 8 bases outside the gene matches. Germline CDR1 reads LGHDT; CDR2 reads YNNKEL (reference sequence). The CDR3 protein is CASSQGLLAGVAETQYF. The CDR3 DNA is TGTGCCAGCAGCCAAGGGCTACTAGCGGGAGTGGCAGAGACCCAGTACTTC.

In this sample, this clone turned up a few times. This chain uses TRBV9 with TRBJ1-6; tentatively, D is TRBD1 (6 bases). V gave up 2 bases and J gave up 8 bases, with 14 bases separating them. The CDR3 extends over 15 amino acids. The germline V gene encodes CDR1 SGDLS and CDR2 YYNGEE. The CDR3 here is CASSVQGLGDSPLHF. The CDR3 region has the DNA TGTGCCAGCAGCGTTCAGGGGCTCGGGGATTCACCCCTCCACTTT. The full variable domain, in which reference TRBV9 and TRBJ1-6 provide the parts outside the CDR3, is DSGVTQTPKHLITATGQRVTLRCSPRSGDLSVYWYQQSLDQGLQFLIQYYNGEERAKGNILERFSAQQFPDLHSELNLSSLELGDSALYFCASSVQGLGDSPLHFGNGTRLTVT.

The gene calls are TRBV9 and TRBJ1-1, with a possible D match to TRBD1 (6 bases). The V end lost 0 bases, the J end lost 8 bases, and 8 bases lay between the germline ends. The length of the CDR3 is 12 residues. Germline CDR1 is SGDLS and CDR2 is YYNGEE. CDR3 DNA sequence: TGTGCCAGCAGCGTAGATAGGGGGGAAGCTTTCTTT. This gives the protein CASSVDRGEAFF.

The chain uses TRBV4-1 and TRBJ1-6, with no clear D. Trimming left V 0 bases short and J 10 bases short, with 13 bases between. This CDR3 region has 15 residues. CDR1 and CDR2 (germline): MGHRA, YSYEKL. CDR3 in amino acids: CASSQESGLGSPLHF. CDR3 nucleotides: TGCGCCAGCAGCCAAGAGAGCGGGTTGGGATCACCCCTCCACTTT.

V gene TRBV10-3 combines with J gene TRBJ1-4; no definite D call. Per the germline V gene, CDR1 is ENHRY and CDR2 is SYGVKD. The CDR3 consists of 15 residues. V was clipped by 5 bases and J by 8 bases, with 18 bases between them. The CDR3 is CAISPSGRSGEKLFF. In nucleotides, the CDR3 is TGTGCCATCAGTCCGAGTGGCCGTTCCGGGGAAAAACTGTTTTTT.

This chain links TRBV2 with TRBJ2-2; weak D call: TRBD2 (5 bases). V gave up 5 bases and J gave up 4 bases, with 8 bases separating them. This CDR3 comprises 13 residues. Germline V gene sequence: CDR1 SNHLY, CDR2 FYNNEI. The CDR3 sequence: CASSRESTGELFF. In DNA, the CDR3 is TGTGCCAGCAGTAGGGAGAGCACCGGGGAGCTGTTTTTT.

The chain combines TRBV9 with TRBJ2-1, with D uncertain. This CDR3 is built from 16 residues. Trimming took off 3 bases at V and 0 bases at J, with 13 bases between the two ends. Germline-derived CDR1 and CDR2 are SGDLS and YYNGEE. CDR3 in DNA: TGTGCCAGCAGCGCTTATAGCTCCTTCTCCTACAATGAGCAGTTCTTC. Translation: CASSAYSSFSYNEQFF.

CDR3 loop: CASTDPGSEAFF. Written as DNA, the CDR3 is TGTGCCAGCACCGACCCGGGGTCTGAAGCTTTCTTT. V gene TRBV3-1 (or the pseudogene TRBV3-2) combines with J gene TRBJ1-1; D remains unclear. The V gene lost 7 bases and the J gene lost 6 bases, with 12 bases spanning the gap. The CDR3 is 12 residues long. Germline CDR1 reads LGHDT; CDR2 reads YNNKEL (reference sequence).

The chain couples TRBV5-1 to TRBJ1-1; no clear D gene. V was clipped by 0 bases and J by 3 bases, with 12 bases between them. Germline-derived CDR1 and CDR2 are SGHRS and YFSETQ. This CDR3 spans 15 amino acids. The CDR3 DNA reads TGCGCCAGCAGCTTGGATCGATTAGACTACACTGAAGCTTTCTTT. As protein: CASSLDRLDYTEAFF. Full variable domain (remainder filled in from reference TRBV5-1 and TRBJ1-1): KAGVTQTPRYLIKTRGQQVTLSCSPISGHRSVSWYQQTPGQGLQFLFEYFSETQRNKGNFPGRFSGRQFSNSRSEMNVSTLELGDSALYLCASSLDRLDYTEAFFGQGTRLTVV.

The chain couples TRBV4-2 to TRBJ2-1; 11 positions agree with TRBD2. The CDR3 length is 15 residues. CDR1 and CDR2 (germline): LGHNA, YNFKEQ. V lost 4 bases, J lost 4 bases, and 3 bases stayed unmatched. CDR3 sequence: CASSRGLADYNEQFF. In DNA form, the CDR3 reads TGTGCCAGCAGCCGGGGACTAGCGGATTACAATGAGCAGTTCTTC.

The chain has TRBV6-2 or TRBV6-3 and TRBJ2-7, with 8 bases aligning to TRBD2. Germline CDR1 reads MNHEY; CDR2 reads SVGEGT. The CDR3 contains 18 residues. After removal of 2 bases from V and 4 bases from J, the junction contained 16 bases not matched to a gene. CDR3 sequence: CASSYPGTRSRSEYEQYF. CDR3 DNA sequence: TGTGCCAGCAGTTACCCCGGGACTAGGTCCAGGTCCGAGTACGAGCAGTACTTC.

The rearrangement links TRBV6-5 to TRBJ1-1, with D possibly matching TRBD1 (5 bases). Per germline, CDR1 MNHEY and CDR2 SVGAGI. V shed 5 bases and J shed 5 bases, with 18 bases lying between them. The CDR3 totals 15 residues. DNA of the CDR3: TGTGCCAGCAGTACCGAACGGGGGGTAGGGACTGAAGCTTTCTTT. Its translation is CASSTERGVGTEAFF.

The rearrangement joins TRBV7-8 to TRBJ2-1; 7 positions match TRBD2. The CDR3 is 15 amino acids. V was clipped by 5 bases and J by 9 bases; unmatched bases: 13. Germline V gene sequence: CDR1 SGHVS, CDR2 FQNEAQ. CDR3 amino acids: CASSASRGVRGEQFF. In DNA, the CDR3 is TGTGCCAGCAGCGCAAGTCGGGGGGTCCGGGGTGAGCAGTTCTTC. Based on the CDR3 plus reference TRBV7-8 and TRBJ2-1, the full variable domain is GAGVSQSPRYKVAKRGQDVALRCDPISGHVSLFWYQQALGQGPEFLTYFQNEAQLDKSGLPSDRFFAERPEGSVSTLKIQRTQQEDSAVYLCASSASRGVRGEQFFGPGTRLTVL.

The genes are TRBV7-5 and TRBJ2-5; TRBD1 is the table's D call, not checked against the DNA. TRBV7-5 is listed as a pseudogene. CDR3 size: 17 residues. Written as DNA, the CDR3 is TGTGTCAGAAGCTCTCTCGTCAGGGGAAGTAACCAAGAGACCCAGTACTTC. Residues: CVRSSLVRGSNQETQYF.

In regard to this clone: One end of the junction is discordant with germline, which a read error may explain. The chain has TRBV27 and TRBJ2-7; D is possibly TRBD2 (6 bases). This CDR3 is 14 amino acids long. The germline gives CDR1 MNHEY, CDR2 SMNVEV (reference sequence). CDR3 residues: CASSWAGRSSEQYF. The CDR3 DNA reads as TGTGCCAGCAGCTGGGCAGGGAGGTCCTCCGAGCAGTACTTC.

V is TRBV3-1 (or the pseudogene TRBV3-2) and J is TRBJ2-5; D unresolved. Germline V gene sequence: CDR1 LGHDT, CDR2 YNNKEL (reference sequence). V lost 4 bases and J lost 0, with 6 bases in between. The CDR3 runs to 13 residues. The CDR3 nucleotides are TGTGCCAGCAGCCCCGCGTACCAAGAGACCCAGTACTTC. It encodes CASSPAYQETQYF.

Comments on this clone: One end of the junction is discordant with germline, which a read error may explain. V and J are TRBV7-7 and TRBJ1-1; D is undetermined. The CDR3 loop spans 13 amino acids. Germline assignment: CDR1 SSHAT and CDR2 FNYEAQ (reference sequence). CDR3 in amino acids: CASSQDLNTEAFF. In nucleotides, the CDR3 is TGTGCTAGCAGCCAAGACTTGAACACTGAAGCTTTCTTT.

The V call is TRBV20-1, the J call TRBJ1-3, with no clear D. Germline assignment: CDR1 DFQATT and CDR2 SNEGSKA (reference sequence). The V end lost 3 bases, the J end lost 0 bases, and 9 bases lay between the germline ends. CDR3 length: 14 residues. CDR3 region: CSASTTDSGNTIYF. CDR3 in DNA: TGCAGTGCTAGTACGACTGACTCTGGAAACACCATATATTTT.

This clone was observed a single time. The chain recombines TRBV29-1 with TRBJ1-1; D gene uncertain. With 4 bases removed from V and 0 bases from J, the gap between germline ends came to 12 bases. This CDR3 spans 14 amino acids. Germline V gene lookup returns CDR1 SQVTM and CDR2 ANQGSEA. This CDR3 reads CSVVPPGLNTEAFF. For the CDR3, the DNA is TGCAGCGTTGTACCCCCAGGCCTGAACACTGAAGCTTTCTTT.

This clone was counted a few times. V is TRBV5-4 and J is TRBJ1-6; D ambiguous. V was trimmed by 4 bases and J by 8 bases, leaving 13 bases between them. Germline lookup yields CDR1 SGHNT and CDR2 YYREEE (reference sequence). The length of the CDR3 is 14 residues. The CDR3 DNA sequence: TGTGCCAGCAGCATGGACCGAAGCGATTCACCCCTCCACTTT. Amino acid sequence: CASSMDRSDSPLHF.

The CDR3 is CASSPGRLAGAYEQYF. The CDR3 nucleotides are TGTGCCAGCAGCCCCGGTCGGCTAGCGGGAGCCTACGAGCAGTACTTC. This chain links TRBV7-9 with TRBJ2-7; 10 nucleotides agree with TRBD2. Germline V gene sequence: CDR1 SEHNR, CDR2 FQNEAQ (reference sequence). Trimming at V came to 5 bases and at J to 2 bases, leaving 9 bases not matched to a gene. CDR3 size: 16 residues.

This clone appeared once. The V gene is TRBV9, the J gene TRBJ1-1, with 8 bases that match TRBD1. The CDR3 spans 15 residues. Germline V gene lookup returns CDR1 SGDLS and CDR2 YYNGEE. With V trimmed by 4 bases and J by 6 bases, 11 bases remained unmatched. In DNA form, the CDR3 reads TGTGCCAGCAGCCCGCGGACAGGGTATAAGGCTGAAGCTTTCTTT. It yields the protein CASSPRTGYKAEAFF.

The CDR3 DNA reads TGTGCCAGCAGCCAACCAGGACTAGCGGGGAGTATCGGCAATGAGCAGTTCTTC. This translates into CASSQPGLAGSIGNEQFF. This chain uses TRBV3-1 (or the pseudogene TRBV3-2) with TRBJ2-1, with TRBD2 matching over 12 bases. The trim removed 2 bases at V and 6 bases at J, leaving 11 bases unmatched. Germline V gene lookup returns CDR1 LGHDT and CDR2 YNNKEL (reference sequence). The CDR3 length is 18 residues.

This clone came up a few times. This chain connects TRBV7-3 to TRBJ1-1; 10 nucleotides line up with TRBD1. Germline V gene lookup returns CDR1 SGHTA and CDR2 FQGTGA. V trimming: 3 bases; J trimming: 1 base; junction bases outside the gene matches: 14. The CDR3 loop spans 19 amino acids. The CDR3 bases are TGTGCCAGCAGCTTTGATGATCGGGACAGGGGTTTCCAGAACACTGAAGCTTTCTTT. Residues: CASSFDDRDRGFQNTEAFF. Looking up the rest from reference TRBV7-3 and TRBJ1-1 gives the full variable domain: GAGVSQTPSNKVTEKGKYVELRCDPISGHTALYWYRQSLGQGPEFLIYFQGTGAADDSGLPNDRFFAVRPEGSVSTLKIQRTERGDSAVYLCASSFDDRDRGFQNTEAFFGQGTRLTVV.